Listed below are T cell receptor beta chains from one sample, sequenced in a study of cytomegalovirus exposure and HLA in healthy donors. The protocol was immunoSEQ multiplex PCR, while the TCRdb copy is restricted to in-frame clones and leaves out a portion. The sample comprises 100,000 to 150,000 clones, 81% of which are singletons, and 1.8% rests with the top ten. The sequencing input was PBMCs. All receptors derive from a man younger than 30 in good health and CMV-seronegative. Both conserved end residues are part of each CDR3.

V gene | CDR3 protein
TRBV19 | CASSSGRGQGQPQHF
TRBV2 | CASLDRGLGSNQPQHF
TRBV6-5 | CASSRQGRGNTEAFF
TRBV6-6 | CASSYLSDQPQHF
TRBV7-8 | CASSLGQGYAQYF
TRBV5-6 | CASSFGQGYDTGELFF
TRBV2 | CASSERTGPEQYF
TRBV7-6 | CASSPRTSGGAETQYF
TRBV4-3 | CASSQDWTGGETQYF
TRBV5-1 | CASSSWPPGNSYEQYF
TRBV5-1 | CASSWTGVNTEAFF
TRBV9 | CASSVGPGLAGGQKAEQYF
TRBV7-6 | CASSLGDREDGYTF
TRBV5-1 | CASSLVRGEAFF
TRBV5-4 | CASGTSGASYEQYF
TRBV29-1 | CSAVGEHAEAFF
TRBV4-1 | CASSHMDRGPYGYTF
TRBV29-1 | CSVSITGTGIAEAFF
TRBV9 | CASSVGRSDNYGYTF
TRBV12-5 | CASGQDTTTNTGELFF
TRBV7-8 | CASSLDISLDRSTGNTIYF
TRBV29-1 | CSGGTSGGAVDAPEQFF
TRBV6-5 | CASSPSGGSWEQYF
TRBV7-2 | CASSFPGETQYF
TRBV7-9 | CASSLHQGTGYTF
TRBV29-1 | CSVDKYQETQYF
TRBV7-2 | CASSLSAGRSYGYTF
TRBV5-1 | CASRLVSAGDTQYF
TRBV2 | CASSEEPASGYF